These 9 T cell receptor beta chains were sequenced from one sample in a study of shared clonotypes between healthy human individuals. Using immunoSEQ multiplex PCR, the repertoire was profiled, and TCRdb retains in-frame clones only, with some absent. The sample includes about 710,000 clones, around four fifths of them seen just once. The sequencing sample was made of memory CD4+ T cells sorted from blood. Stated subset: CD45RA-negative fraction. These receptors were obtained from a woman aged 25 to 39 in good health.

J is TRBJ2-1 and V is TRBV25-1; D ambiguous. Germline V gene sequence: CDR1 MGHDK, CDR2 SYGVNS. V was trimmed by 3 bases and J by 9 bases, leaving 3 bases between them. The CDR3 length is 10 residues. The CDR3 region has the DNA TGTGCCAGCAGTGACGGTGAGCAGTTCTTC. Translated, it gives CASSDGEQFF. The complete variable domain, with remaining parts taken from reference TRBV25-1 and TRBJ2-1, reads EADIYQTPRYLVIGTGKKITLECSQTMGHDKMYWYQQDPGMELHLIHYSYGVNSTEKGDLSSESTVSRIRTEHFPLTLESARPSHTSQYLCASSDGEQFFGPGTRLTVL.

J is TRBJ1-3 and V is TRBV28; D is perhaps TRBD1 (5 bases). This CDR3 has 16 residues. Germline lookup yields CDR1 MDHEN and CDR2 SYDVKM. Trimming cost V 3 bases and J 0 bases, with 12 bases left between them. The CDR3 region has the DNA TGTGCCAGCAGTTTGAGGACACCGAGCTCTGGAAACACCATATATTTT. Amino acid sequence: CASSLRTPSSGNTIYF.

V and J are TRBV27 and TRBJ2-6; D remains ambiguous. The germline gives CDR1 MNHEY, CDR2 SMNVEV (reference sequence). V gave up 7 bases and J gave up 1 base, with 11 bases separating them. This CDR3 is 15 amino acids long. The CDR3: CASTRVSSGANVLTF. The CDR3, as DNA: TGTGCCAGCACCCGGGTGAGTTCTGGGGCCAACGTCCTGACTTTC.

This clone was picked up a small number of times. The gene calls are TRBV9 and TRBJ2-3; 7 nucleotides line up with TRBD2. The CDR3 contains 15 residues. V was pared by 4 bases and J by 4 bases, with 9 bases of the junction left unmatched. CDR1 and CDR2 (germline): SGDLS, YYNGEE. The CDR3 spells CASSPSGTTADTQYF. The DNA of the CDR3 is TGTGCCAGCAGCCCTTCCGGGACTACAGCAGATACGCAGTATTTT.

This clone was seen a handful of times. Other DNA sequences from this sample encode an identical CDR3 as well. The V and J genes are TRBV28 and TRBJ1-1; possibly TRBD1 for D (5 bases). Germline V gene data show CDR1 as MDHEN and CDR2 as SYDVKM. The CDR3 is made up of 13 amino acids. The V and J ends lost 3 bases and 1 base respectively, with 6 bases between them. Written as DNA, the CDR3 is TGTGCCAGCAGTTTCGGGGGGAACACTGAAGCTTTCTTT. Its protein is CASSFGGNTEAFF.

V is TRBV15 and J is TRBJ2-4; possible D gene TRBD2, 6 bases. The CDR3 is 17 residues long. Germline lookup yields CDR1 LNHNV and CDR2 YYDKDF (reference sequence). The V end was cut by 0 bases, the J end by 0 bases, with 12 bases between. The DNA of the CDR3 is TGTGCCACCAGCAGAGATGCTTCGGGACTAGCCAAAAACATTCAGTACTTC. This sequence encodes CATSRDASGLAKNIQYF.

Here the CDR3 DNA reads TGTGCCTGGAGTCCAGGGAGCTCTGGAAACACCATATATTTT. It encodes CAWSPGSSGNTIYF. The chain recombines TRBV30 with TRBJ1-3, with a possible D match to TRBD1 (5 bases). The CDR3 length is 14 residues. V was clipped by 2 bases and J by 0 bases, with 8 bases between them. The germline CDR1 and CDR2 sequences are GTSNPN and SVGIG (reference sequence).

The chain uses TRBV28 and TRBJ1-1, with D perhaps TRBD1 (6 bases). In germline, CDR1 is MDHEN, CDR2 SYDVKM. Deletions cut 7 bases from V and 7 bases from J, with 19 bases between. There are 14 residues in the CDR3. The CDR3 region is CASTVQGRGGEAFF. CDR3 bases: TGTGCCAGCACGGTACAAGGTAGAGGGGGTGAAGCTTTCTTT.

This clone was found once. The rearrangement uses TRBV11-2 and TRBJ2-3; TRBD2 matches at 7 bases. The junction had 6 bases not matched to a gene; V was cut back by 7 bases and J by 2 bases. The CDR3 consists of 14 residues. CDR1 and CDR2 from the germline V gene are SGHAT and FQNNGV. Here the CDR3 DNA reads TGTGCCAGCACGACTAGCACTAACACAGATACGCAGTATTTT. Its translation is CASTTSTNTDTQYF.